This T cell receptor beta chain was sequenced during a study of T cells in Graves' hyperthyroidism and ophthalmopathy. Findings of the study overall: The majority of expanded thyroid clonotypes above 0.001 also appeared in blood. Prediction of ophthalmopathy progression came a median around 6.5 months pre-onset.

Lactation, pregnancy, other autoimmune disease or uncontrolled infection excluded patients. Together with thyroid ultrasound, orbital computed tomography, serum thyroxine and TRAb, clinical symptoms were used for diagnoses. V was clipped by 2 bases and J by 4 bases, with 9 bases between them. This CDR3 contains 14 residues. CDR1 and CDR2 (germline): MNHEY, SMNVEV (reference sequence). The source material, RNA transcripts, was used to amplify TCR beta CDR3 regions. RT-PCR in the first round (using the HTBI primer set) targeted the TCR CDR3. From the multiplex PCR reads, TCRdb called clonotypes with MiXCR, one entry per CDR3 protein. Of approximately 430,000 distinct CDR3 sequences listed, roughly 14% are singletons. The table lists this clonotype with many counts. Its antigen is still unknown.

The chain combines TRBV27 with TRBJ1-5; D is unclear. What was sequenced was blood. The TCR was taken from a man younger than 35 with Graves' ophthalmopathy. The CDR3 DNA reads as TGTGCCAGCAGTTTACAGTGGGGTAATCAGCCCCAGCATTTT. Residues: CASSLQWGNQPQHF.